This T cell receptor (beta chain) appears in the sequencing data of a study of vaccination effects on CD4 cells after COVID-19. For this clone: The antigen remains undetermined.

TCRdb's copy holds only in-frame clones and misses some; the assay was immunoSEQ multiplex PCR. The top ten clones hold around 2.8% of a sample with 40,000 to 50,000 clones, more than 65% of them seen once. Antigen-specific CD4+ T cells expanded by the ViraFEST assay with viral peptide pools were then sequenced. After about 10 days in culture, the CD4+ T cells were isolated. The vaccine recipients had no prior SARS-CoV-2 infection, with negative nucleocapsid antibodies. About 2.1 million PBMC were seeded per well and grown in the presence of roughly 11 IU/ml IL-2 and 8.5 to 10 ug/ml peptides. Study results and caveats: From healthy vaccinees, only 1 of 255 vaccine-induced clones also reacted to common cold coronaviruses.

This TCR was sampled from a human donor who received a COVID-19 vaccine. Material: CD4+ T cells from PBMCs cultured with HCoV-NL63 spike peptides, obtained before COVID-19 vaccination.

DNA for the CDR3: TGTGCCAGCAGCTTAGGGGGGGCGGGTGAAAAACTGTTTTTT. Translating gives CASSLGGAGEKLFF. This chain joins TRBV7-2 and TRBJ1-4; D possibly corresponds to TRBD1 (6 bases). This CDR3 is 14 amino acids long. V was cut by 1 base and J by 7 bases, with 10 bases left in between. The germline V gene has CDR1 SGHTA and CDR2 FQGNSA. Combining the CDR3 with reference TRBV7-2 and TRBJ1-4 gives the whole variable domain GAGVSQSPSNKVTEKGKDVELRCDPISGHTALYWYRQSLGQGLEFLIYFQGNSAPDKSGLPSDRFSAERTGGSVSTLTIQRTQQEDSAVYLCASSLGGAGEKLFFGSGTQLSVL.